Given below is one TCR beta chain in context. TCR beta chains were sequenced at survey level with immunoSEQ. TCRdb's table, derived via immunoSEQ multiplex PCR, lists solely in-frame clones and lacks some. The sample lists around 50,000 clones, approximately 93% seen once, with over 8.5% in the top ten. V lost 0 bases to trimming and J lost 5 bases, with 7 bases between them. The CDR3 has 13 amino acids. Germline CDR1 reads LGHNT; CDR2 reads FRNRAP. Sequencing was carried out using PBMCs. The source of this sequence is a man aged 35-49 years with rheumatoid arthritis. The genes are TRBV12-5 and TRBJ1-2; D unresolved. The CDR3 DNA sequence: TGTGCTAGTGGTTTGGTAAGAGGTTATGGCTACACCTTC. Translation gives CASGLVRGYGYTF.